This TCR beta chain is drawn from a study of T cell repertoires in cytomegalovirus infection. In the study overall: Evidence of both CMV infection and a matching HLA type came from public TCR beta signatures. Study-level findings and limits: Across the ex vivo response, the dominant clonotypes were HLA-C-restricted CMV-specific TCR beta clonotypes. Summed frequency of shared TCR beta families picked out CMV carriers who also had the relevant HLA.

Regarding this clonotype: No antigen is known for it.

TCRdb processed the reads anew with MiXCR; each CDR3 protein has one entry. The sample includes about 83,000 distinct CDR3 sequences, 25% to 30% of them seen just once. The CDR3 loop spans 11 amino acids. V gave up 5 bases and J gave up 14 bases, with 14 bases separating them. CDR1 and CDR2 (germline): SGHRS, YFSETQ. The source was CD8+ T cells from cultured PBMCs, collected from culture after CMV antigen stimulation. The chain has TRBV5-1 and TRBJ2-1; D gene uncertain. This sequence was found in a human donor in good health (CMV status not recorded). Some clones in this sample may be carry-over from other donors' samples. The CDR3 is CASRLDQEKFF. The DNA for the CDR3 is TGCGCCAGCAGACTGGACCAGGAGAAGTTCTTC.